The clone carrying this T cell receptor (beta chain) was counted once. Its antigen is not identified. The table came from immunoSEQ multiplex PCR; TCRdb's copy has only in-frame clones and leaves some out. Of fewer than 25,000 clones in the sample, over 75% were seen once. Looked up from germline, CDR1 is MNHEY and CDR2 is SMNVEV (reference sequence). The CDR3 is 14 amino acids. The V segment lost 5 bases and the J segment 0 bases; nucleotides outside the gene matches: 3. The data were obtained in a study of OX40 agonist ivuxolimab in advanced cancers. General study findings and limits: Nonresponders included some who also had low normalized T-cell clonal expansion.

The V gene is TRBV27, the J gene TRBJ1-1; 7 bases match TRBD1. The clonotype was recovered from an adult with an advanced solid tumor such as melanoma, head and neck, liver or kidney cancer. Specimen: CD4+ or CD8+ T cells sorted from blood, collected in a trial of the OX40 agonist ivuxolimab. The CDR3 loop is CASSIGQVNTEAFF. CDR3 nucleotides: TGTGCCAGCAGTATCGGACAGGTGAACACTGAAGCTTTCTTT.